The rows below give T cell receptor beta chains drawn from one sample of a study of T-cell reconstitution after alpha-beta-depleted transplantation in children. TCRdb analysed the PCR reads with MiXCR anew, one entry per CDR3 protein. This sample has about 900,000 distinct CDR3 sequences, with roughly 29% found just once. The sample consisted of PBMCs, mostly from graft donor cells, taken 360 days after TCRalphabeta/CD19-depleted stem cell transplant. All receptors come from a boy in the first two years of life who had a stem cell transplant for SCID, so the T cells may come from the graft donor. CDR3s include the opening cysteine and the closing phenylalanine or tryptophan. Each record gives: V gene, J gene, CDR3 protein.

>TRBV9|TRBJ2-3
CASSGRGPYTDTQYF
>TRBV29-1|TRBJ1-1
CSVPPTASNTEAFF
>TRBV18|TRBJ1-1
CASSRETDAFF
>TRBV20-1|TRBJ1-1
CSATNGPISNLNTEAFF
>TRBV7-9|TRBJ2-1
CASSFLSGVNEQFF
>TRBV4-1|TRBJ2-3
CASSQGTRGQYF
>TRBV7-2|TRBJ1-6
CASSPIMSGAGDSPLHF
>TRBV5-1|TRBJ2-1
CATKKGSGYNEQFF
>TRBV5-1|TRBJ2-7
CASSPGQGVFNEQYF
>TRBV5-1|TRBJ2-7
CASRPLGTGYEQYF
>TRBV20-1|TRBJ2-4
CSARDWLEGVIQYF
>TRBV7-8|TRBJ2-2
CASSLGPPPGELFF
>TRBV11-2|TRBJ2-7
CASSLTRFSYEQYF
>TRBV3-1|TRBJ1-4
CASSRDRINEKLFF
>TRBV7-3|TRBJ2-2
CASSSGPQAGELFF
>TRBV5-5|TRBJ1-2
CASSRTGDLSNYGYTF
>TRBV20-1|TRBJ2-3
CSATLLGGVPDTQYF